This TCR beta chain was documented in a study of beta chain features in type 1 diabetes. Notes on this clone: Antigen: not known.

The germline V gene encodes CDR1 SGHAT and CDR2 FQNNGV. The CDR3 length is 15 residues. The V end was cut by 10 bases, the J end by 0 bases, with 19 bases between. Since all of the isolated RNA was reverse transcribed, expressed TCRB transcripts were what got sequenced. Sequencing was performed with immunoSEQ multiplex PCR; in TCRdb, only in-frame clones are kept and a portion is missing. There are 350,000 to 400,000 clones in the sample; 10% to 15% occur only once, and 0.0095% to 0.012% lies in the top ten. Overall study findings and caveats: Moderate yet significant TCRB CDR3 shortening was seen in Type 1 diabetes patients in all four CD4+ subsets.

The sample comprised naive CD4+ T cells from blood. The clonotype comes from a woman aged 18-35 years with type 1 diabetes. The chain has TRBV11-2 and TRBJ2-7, with D tentatively TRBD1 (6 bases). The CDR3 DNA sequence: TGTGCCACCGAGGGGGTGGGCTCGCGCTCCTACGAGCAGTACTTC. Protein: CATEGVGSRSYEQYF.